This paragraph reports one TCR beta chain. No sorting of T cells preceded isolation of total RNA from whole blood. These data are taken from a study of monozygotic twins with inflammatory bowel disease. UMIs containing a 6-nucleotide sample barcode were added via template switching. Two nested PCRs, run for roughly 15 and 9 cycles, were applied to TCRalpha and TCRbeta cDNA. TCRdb reworked the 5' RACE reads into one entry per CDR3 protein, no DNA. The sample table includes 300,000 to 350,000 distinct CDR3 sequences. Sequencing was done on a sample of blood. This TCR was recovered from a human donor with ulcerative colitis or Crohn's disease, or a healthy co-twin of an affected twin (not recorded which).

The CDR3 here is CASTWGTLFNQPQHF. This sequence joins TRBV28 and TRBJ1-5; no DNA is available, so the TRBD1 call from TCRdb remains unchecked. CDR1 is MDHEN, CDR2 SYDVKM, per germline. The CDR3 extends over 15 amino acids.